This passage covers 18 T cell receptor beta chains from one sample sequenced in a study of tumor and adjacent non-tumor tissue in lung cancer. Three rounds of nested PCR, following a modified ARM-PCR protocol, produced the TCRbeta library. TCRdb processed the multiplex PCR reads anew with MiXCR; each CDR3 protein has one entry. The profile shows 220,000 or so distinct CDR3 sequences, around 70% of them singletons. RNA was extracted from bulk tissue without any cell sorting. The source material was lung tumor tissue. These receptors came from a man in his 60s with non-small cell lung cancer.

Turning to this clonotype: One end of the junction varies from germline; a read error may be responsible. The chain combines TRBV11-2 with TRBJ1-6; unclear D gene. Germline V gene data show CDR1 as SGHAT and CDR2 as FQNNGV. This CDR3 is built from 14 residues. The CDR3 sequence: CASTRTAGDSPHHF. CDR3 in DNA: TGTGCGAGCACCCGGACGGCGGGAGATTCACCCCACCACTTT.

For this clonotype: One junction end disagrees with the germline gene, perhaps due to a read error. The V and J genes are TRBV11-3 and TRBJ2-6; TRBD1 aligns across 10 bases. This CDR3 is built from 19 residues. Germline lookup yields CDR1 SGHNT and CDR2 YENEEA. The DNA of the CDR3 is TGCGCCAGCACTTTTACCGGGACAGGGGCACGGGCTAGGGCCAACGTCCTGACTTTC. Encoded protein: CASTFTGTGARARANVLTF.

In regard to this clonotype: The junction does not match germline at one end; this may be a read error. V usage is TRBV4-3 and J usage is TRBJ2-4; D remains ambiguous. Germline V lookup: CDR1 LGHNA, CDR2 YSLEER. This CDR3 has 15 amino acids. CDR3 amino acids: CASGQEYRAKNIQYF. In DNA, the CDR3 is TGCGCCAGCGGCCAAGAATACCGAGCCAAAAACATTCAGTACTTC.

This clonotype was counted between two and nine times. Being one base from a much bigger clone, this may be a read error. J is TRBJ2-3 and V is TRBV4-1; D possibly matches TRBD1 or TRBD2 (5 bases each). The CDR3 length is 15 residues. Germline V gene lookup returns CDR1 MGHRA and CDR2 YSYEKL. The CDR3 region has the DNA TGCGTCAGCAGCCAACCGTTTGAGGGGCTGGGTACGCAGTATTTT. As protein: CVSSQPFEGLGTQYF.

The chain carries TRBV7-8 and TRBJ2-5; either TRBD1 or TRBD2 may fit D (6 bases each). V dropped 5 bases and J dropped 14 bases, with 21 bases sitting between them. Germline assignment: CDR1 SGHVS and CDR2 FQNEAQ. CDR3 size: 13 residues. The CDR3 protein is CASSRGPQDSQYF. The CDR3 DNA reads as TGTGCCAGCAGCCGGGGGCCTCAAGATAGCCAATACTTC.

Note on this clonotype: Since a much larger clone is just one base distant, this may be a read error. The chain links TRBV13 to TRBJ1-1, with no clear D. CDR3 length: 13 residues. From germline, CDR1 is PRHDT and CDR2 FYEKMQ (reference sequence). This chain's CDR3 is CASRLGFTERAFF. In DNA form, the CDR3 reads TGTGCCAGCAGATTAGGTTTTACTGAGCGAGCTTTCTTT.

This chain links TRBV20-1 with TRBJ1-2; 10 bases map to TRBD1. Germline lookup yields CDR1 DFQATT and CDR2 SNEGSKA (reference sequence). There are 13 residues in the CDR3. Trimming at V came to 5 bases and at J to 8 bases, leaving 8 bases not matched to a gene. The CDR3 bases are TGCAGTGCTCAGGGACAGGGGACGCGAGGCTACACCTTC. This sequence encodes CSAQGQGTRGYTF.

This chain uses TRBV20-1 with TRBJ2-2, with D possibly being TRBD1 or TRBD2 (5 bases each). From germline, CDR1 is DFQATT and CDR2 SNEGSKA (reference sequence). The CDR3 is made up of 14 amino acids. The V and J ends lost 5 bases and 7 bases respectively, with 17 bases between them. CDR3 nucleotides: TGCAGTGCTGGGGGAGCTGTTGGAGGCGGGGAGCTGTTTTTT. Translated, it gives CSAGGAVGGGELFF.

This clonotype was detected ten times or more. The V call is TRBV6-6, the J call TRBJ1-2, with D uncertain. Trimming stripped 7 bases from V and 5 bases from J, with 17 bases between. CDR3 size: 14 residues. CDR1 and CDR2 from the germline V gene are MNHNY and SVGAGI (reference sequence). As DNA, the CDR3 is TGTGCCAGCAACTTTGGACCAATTCTATATGGCTACACCTTC. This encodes CASNFGPILYGYTF.

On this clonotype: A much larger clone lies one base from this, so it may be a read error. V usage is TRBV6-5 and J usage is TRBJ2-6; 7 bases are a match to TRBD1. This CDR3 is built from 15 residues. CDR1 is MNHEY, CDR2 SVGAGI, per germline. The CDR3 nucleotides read TGTGCCAGCAGCCCGAGGGTTTCAGGGGGCAACGTCCTGACTTTC. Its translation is CASSPRVSGGNVLTF.

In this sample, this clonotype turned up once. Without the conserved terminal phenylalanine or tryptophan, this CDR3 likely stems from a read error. In nucleotides, the CDR3 is TGCAGCGCCGGCAAAACAGGGGTCGGTGAAGCTTTCTAT. Its protein product is CSAGKTGVGEAFY. V is TRBV29-1 and J is TRBJ1-1, with 7 nucleotides matching TRBD1. The CDR3 is made up of 13 amino acids. The V gene's germline CDR1 is SQVTM and CDR2 ANQGSEA. After removal of 7 bases from V and 7 bases from J, the junction contained 12 bases not matched to a gene.

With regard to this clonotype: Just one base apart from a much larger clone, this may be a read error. In nucleotides, the CDR3 is TGTGCCAGCAGTCAATCCTCTGGAAACACCATATGTTTT. It translates to CASSQSSGNTICF. The chain links TRBV12-3 or TRBV12-4 to TRBJ1-3; D uncertain. CDR3 length equals 13 residues.

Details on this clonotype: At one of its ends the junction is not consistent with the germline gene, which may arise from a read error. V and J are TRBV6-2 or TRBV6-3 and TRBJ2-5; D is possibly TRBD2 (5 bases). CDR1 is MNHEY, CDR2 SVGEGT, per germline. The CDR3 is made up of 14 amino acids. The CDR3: CARSYSTGMETQYF. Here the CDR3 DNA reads TGTGCCAGGAGTTACAGTACGGGAATGGAGACCCAGTACTTC.

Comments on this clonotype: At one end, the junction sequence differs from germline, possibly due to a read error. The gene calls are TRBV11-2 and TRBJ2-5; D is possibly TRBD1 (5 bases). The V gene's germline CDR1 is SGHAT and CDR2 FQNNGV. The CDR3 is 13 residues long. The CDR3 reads CASSSIGEVTKYF. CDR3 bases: TGTGCCAGCAGCTCTATAGGGGAAGTGACCAAGTACTTC.

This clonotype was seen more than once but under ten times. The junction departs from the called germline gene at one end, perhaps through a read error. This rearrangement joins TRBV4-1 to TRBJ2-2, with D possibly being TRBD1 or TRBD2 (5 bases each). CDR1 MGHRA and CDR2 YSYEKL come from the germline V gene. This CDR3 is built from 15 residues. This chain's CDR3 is CASSQAGKGTGELYF. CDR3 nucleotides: TGCGCCAGCAGCCAAGCTGGGAAAGGGACCGGGGAGCTGTATTTT.

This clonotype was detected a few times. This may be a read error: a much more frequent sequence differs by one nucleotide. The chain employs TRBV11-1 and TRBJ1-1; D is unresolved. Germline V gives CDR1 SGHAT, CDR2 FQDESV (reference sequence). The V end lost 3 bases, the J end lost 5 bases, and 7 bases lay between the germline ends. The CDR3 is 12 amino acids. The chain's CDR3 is CASSFARTEAFF. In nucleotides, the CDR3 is TGTGCCAGCAGCTTCGCGAGAACTGAAGCTTTCTTT.

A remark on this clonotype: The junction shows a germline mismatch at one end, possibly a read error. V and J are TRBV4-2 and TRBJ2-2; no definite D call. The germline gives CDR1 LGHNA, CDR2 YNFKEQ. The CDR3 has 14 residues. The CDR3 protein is CVSSQGESPGELFF. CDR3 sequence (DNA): TGTGTCAGCAGCCAAGGAGAGTCGCCTGGGGAGCTGTTTTTT.

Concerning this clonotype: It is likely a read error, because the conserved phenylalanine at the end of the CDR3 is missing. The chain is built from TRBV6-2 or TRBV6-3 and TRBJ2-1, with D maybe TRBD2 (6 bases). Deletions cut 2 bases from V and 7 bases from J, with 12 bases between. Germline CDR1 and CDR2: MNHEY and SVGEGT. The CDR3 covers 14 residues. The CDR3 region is CASSYGLASNEQFS. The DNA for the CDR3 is TGTGCCAGCAGTTACGGCCTAGCGAGTAATGAGCAGTTCTCC.